The 2 T cell receptor beta chains below all came from one sample that was sequenced in a study of regulatory T cells in long-lasting Graves disease. Through Arm-PCR of CDR3 regions and iRepertoire HTBI primers, TCR beta libraries were built. TCRdb called the multiplex PCR reads again in MiXCR, with one record for every CDR3 protein. This table has hundreds of thousands of distinct CDR3 sequences, 15% to 20% appearing once. The time point: newly diagnosed GD, antithyroid drugs for less than 3 months. The TCR library was made from RNA extracted from PBMCs. The data also belong to a second study, concerning T cells in Graves' hyperthyroidism and ophthalmopathy.

This specimen was peripheral blood mononuclear cells (PBMCs), taken at new diagnosis, from a patient treated with antithyroid drugs. The receptor source for this set is a woman between 40 and 65 years old with Graves disease.

This clonotype was recorded a few times. The chain has TRBV12-3 or TRBV12-4 and TRBJ1-5; D gene uncertain. The CDR3 is 14 amino acids. Trimming shortened V by 1 base and J by 7 bases, and 11 bases separated the two germline ends. The CDR3 here is CASSLGGNWQPQHF. Written as DNA, the CDR3 is TGTGCCAGCAGTTTAGGGGGAAACTGGCAGCCCCAGCATTTT.

The table lists this clonotype with many counts. CDR3 DNA sequence: TGTGCCAGCAGAGGGAACGTGCAGTACTTC. It encodes CASRGNVQYF. The V and J genes are TRBV12-3 or TRBV12-4 and TRBJ2-7, with no clear D. Trimming took off 6 bases at V and 9 bases at J, with 9 bases between the two ends. This CDR3 spans 10 amino acids.